The 12 T cell receptor beta chains below come from one sample, sequenced in a study of cytomegalovirus exposure and HLA in healthy donors. Repertoires were generated with immunoSEQ multiplex PCR, while TCRdb's copy carries only in-frame clones and drops some. The repertoire has roughly 150,000 clones, approximately 86% of them found once; the top ten carry 8.5% to 9.5%. Input material: PBMCs. Receptors originate from a man aged 18 to 29 in good health and CMV-seropositive.

The CDR3 DNA is TGTGCCATCAGCTCACAGGGGGCGCGATTTTATGGCTACACCTTC. Amino acid sequence: CAISSQGARFYGYTF. The rearrangement uses TRBV10-3 and TRBJ1-2, with 9 bases that match TRBD1. J was trimmed by 5 bases and V by 6 bases; bases with no gene match: 10. Per the germline V gene, CDR1 is ENHRY and CDR2 is SYGVKD. The CDR3 spans 15 residues.

This clone occurred once. The chain employs TRBV5-1 and TRBJ2-5, with 12 bases that match TRBD2. V lost 0 bases, J lost 9 bases, and 12 bases stayed unmatched. CDR3 length: 17 residues. Germline loops: CDR1 SGHRS, CDR2 YFSETQ. The DNA of the CDR3 is TGCGCCAGCAGCTTGGGACTAGCGGGGGCACCAAGAGGGGCCCAGTACTTC. Its translation: CASSLGLAGAPRGAQYF.

The chain combines TRBV2 with TRBJ2-3; 10 bases align to TRBD1. CDR3 length: 13 residues. The V gene's germline CDR1 is SNHLY and CDR2 FYNNEI. V lost 11 bases, J lost 6 bases, and 8 bases stayed unmatched. In DNA form, the CDR3 reads TGTGCCGAGGGGGGGACAGGGGCCGATACGCAGTATTTT. This codes for CAEGGTGADTQYF.

J is TRBJ1-2 and V is TRBV11-2; 8 nucleotides agree with TRBD1. With 1 base clipped from V and 4 bases from J, the junction kept 2 bases outside the gene matches. This CDR3 has 14 amino acids. CDR1 SGHAT and CDR2 FQNNGV come from the germline V gene. The CDR3 DNA follows: TGTGCCAGCAGCTTAGGAGACAGGGGCTATGGCTACACCTTC. This codes for CASSLGDRGYGYTF.

The rearrangement uses TRBV2 and TRBJ1-1; tentatively, D is TRBD1 (6 bases). The V end was cut by 5 bases, the J end by 0 bases, with 10 bases between. From germline, CDR1 is SNHLY and CDR2 FYNNEI. The CDR3 covers 14 residues. The CDR3 is CASSTQGLNTEAFF. CDR3 DNA sequence: TGTGCCAGCAGTACGCAGGGGTTGAACACTGAAGCTTTCTTT.

The J gene is TRBJ2-7, the V gene TRBV6-1, with 8 nucleotides matching TRBD2. V shed 8 bases, J shed 1 base, and the junction held 10 bases outside the gene matches. This CDR3 is built from 15 residues. From germline, CDR1 is MNHNS and CDR2 SASEGT. This CDR3 is CASESSGAGSYEQYF. CDR3 bases: TGTGCCAGCGAGAGTAGCGGGGCCGGATCCTACGAGCAGTACTTC.

The CDR3 DNA follows: TGTGCCATCAATTCCGACCGGGACAGGGTATCGTACGAGCAGTACTTC. It specifies CAINSDRDRVSYEQYF. V usage is TRBV10-3 and J usage is TRBJ2-7; 9 nucleotides align to TRBD1. The CDR3 length is 16 residues. Germline V gene sequence: CDR1 ENHRY, CDR2 SYGVKD. The V gene end was trimmed by 7 bases and the J gene end by 4 bases; junction bases not matched to a gene: 14.

The chain couples TRBV7-2 to TRBJ2-7; D is perhaps TRBD1 (7 bases). Germline V CDR1 and CDR2: SGHTA, FQGNSA. The length of the CDR3 is 14 residues. V was clipped by 5 bases and J by 3 bases, with 14 bases between them. CDR3 region: CASSPRQGLYEQYF. For the CDR3, the DNA is TGTGCCAGCAGCCCGCGACAGGGACTCTACGAGCAGTACTTC.

The rearrangement joins TRBV19 to TRBJ1-2; 10 bases map to TRBD1. Trimming took 7 bases from V and 8 from J; bases not matched to a gene: 4. CDR3 length equals 12 residues. Germline CDR1 LNHDA, CDR2 SQIVND (reference sequence). This CDR3 is CASTTGGAGYTF. Written as DNA, the CDR3 is TGTGCCAGTACGACAGGGGGCGCCGGCTACACCTTC.

V usage is TRBV5-1 and J usage is TRBJ2-3; perhaps TRBD2 as D (6 bases). Between the trimmed V and J ends, which lost 5 bases and 3 bases, there was a span of 10 bases. The CDR3 loop spans 13 amino acids. The germline V gene encodes CDR1 SGHRS and CDR2 YFSETQ. The CDR3 here is CASREEGTDTQYF. The CDR3 DNA is TGCGCCAGCAGAGAGGAGGGGACAGATACGCAGTATTTT.

The chain has TRBV2 and TRBJ1-1; the D gene is possibly TRBD1 (6 bases). This CDR3 comprises 12 residues. Germline CDR1 and CDR2: SNHLY and FYNNEI. Trimming left V 9 bases short and J 9 bases short, with 17 bases between. The CDR3 region is CASTSDSAQAFF. CDR3 nucleotide sequence: TGTGCCAGTACATCGGACAGCGCTCAAGCTTTCTTT.

V gene TRBV4-2 combines with J gene TRBJ2-3; tentative D call: TRBD1 (6 bases). The CDR3 has 16 residues. Per the germline V gene, CDR1 is LGHNA and CDR2 is YNFKEQ. V lost 0 bases and J 3 bases, leaving 13 bases between the germline ends. This chain's CDR3 is CASSQDAQGGTDTQYF. In nucleotides, the CDR3 is TGTGCCAGCAGCCAAGATGCACAGGGTGGGACAGATACGCAGTATTTT.